This TCR beta chain comes out of a study of cytomegalovirus exposure and HLA in healthy donors. Clones were read by immunoSEQ multiplex PCR, and TCRdb kept only the in-frame ones, dropping some. The repertoire holds approximately 110,000 clones, with roughly 94% as singletons. Study results and limitations: Investigators reported 150 to 200 TCR beta chains as tied to cytomegalovirus.

Germline CDR1 SGHRS, CDR2 YFSETQ. V was pared by 5 bases and J by 5 bases, with 16 bases between. This CDR3 contains 14 residues. About this clone: Its specificity is unknown.

The TCR was taken from a woman between 18 and 29 years old in good health and CMV-seronegative. The rearrangement links TRBV5-1 to TRBJ2-5; tentative D call: TRBD1 (6 bases). What was sequenced was PBMCs. The CDR3 region is CASSWTELTETQYF. In DNA form, the CDR3 reads TGCGCCAGCAGTTGGACAGAGTTGACGGAGACCCAGTACTTC.